This T cell receptor beta chain was identified during a study of shared clonotypes between healthy human individuals. CDR1 and CDR2 (germline): SNHLY, FYNNEI. The CDR3 is 14 amino acids. Trimming took 7 bases from V and 0 from J; bases not matched to a gene: 6. Produced via immunoSEQ multiplex PCR; TCRdb's table is partial and in-frame only. The sample carries more than 400,000 clones, approximately 95% recorded once. Within Nashville, Tennessee resided all donors, each a Caucasian adult. Material for sequencing was naive CD4+ T cells sorted from blood. Subset: CD45RA+ positively selected. This chain connects TRBV2 to TRBJ2-7; 7 bases agree with TRBD2. The receptor comes from a woman aged 25 to 39 in good health. CDR3 nucleotide sequence: TGTGCCAGCACCCGGACGGGAGGCTCCTACGAGCAGTACTTC. It codes for CASTRTGGSYEQYF.